Listed here are 16 T cell receptor beta chains from one sample, sequenced in a study of T cells after yellow fever vaccination. MiXCR was run by TCRdb on the 5' RACE reads, yielding one entry per CDR3 protein. The data show 250,000 to 400,000 distinct CDR3 sequences, around 4.5% seen once. The source material was PBMCs, sampled 15 days after the yellow fever booster vaccination. These receptors all come from a man younger than 35 who received the YFV17D yellow fever vaccine.

J is TRBJ2-5 and V is TRBV6-1; TRBD2 might be the D (6 bases). The CDR3 is made up of 14 amino acids. CDR1 MNHNS and CDR2 SASEGT come from the germline V gene. Trimming cost V 7 bases and J 4 bases, with 16 bases left between them. The DNA of the CDR3 is TGTGCCAGCAACAGCATTGGGGGAGGAGAGACCCAGTACTTC. Translating gives CASNSIGGGETQYF.

The CDR3 loop reads CASSGTQGPTEAFF. The CDR3 region has the DNA TGCGCCAGCAGCGGAACTCAGGGGCCCACTGAAGCTTTCTTT. The rearrangement uses TRBV5-1 and TRBJ1-1; maybe TRBD1 (6 bases). Germline V gives CDR1 SGHRS, CDR2 YFSETQ. V was pared by 4 bases and J by 4 bases, with 14 bases between. CDR3 length: 14 amino acids.

This clonotype has ten or more counts. The genes are TRBV7-9 and TRBJ1-1; TRBD1 aligns across 7 bases. This CDR3 has 11 amino acids. Per the germline V gene, CDR1 is SEHNR and CDR2 is FQNEAQ (reference sequence). V shed 5 bases and J 8 bases; nucleotides not matched to a gene: 2. CDR3 sequence: CASSADREAFF. As DNA, the CDR3 is TGTGCCAGCAGCGCGGACAGGGAAGCTTTCTTT.

In this sample, this clonotype turned up many times. The chain combines TRBV9 with TRBJ2-3; maybe TRBD2 (6 bases). In germline, CDR1 is SGDLS, CDR2 YYNGEE. Between the trimmed V and J ends, which lost 0 bases and 2 bases, there was a span of 10 bases. This CDR3 is 15 amino acids long. CDR3 nucleotide sequence: TGTGCCAGCAGCGTAGGGCGGGGATCCACAGATACGCAGTATTTT. Translation: CASSVGRGSTDTQYF.

This clonotype showed up many times. CDR3 in amino acids: CASDPGQNNQPQHF. The CDR3 coding sequence is TGTGCCAGTGACCCGGGACAGAATAATCAGCCCCAGCATTTT. J is TRBJ1-5 and V is TRBV19; 7 bases match TRBD1. Losses at the gene ends were 8 bases for V and 4 bases for J; bases not matched to a gene: 8. The CDR3 spans 14 residues. Germline CDR1 reads LNHDA; CDR2 reads SQIVND (reference sequence). Supplemented by reference TRBV19 and TRBJ1-5, the full variable domain reads DGGITQSPKYLFRKEGQNVTLSCEQNLNHDAMYWYRQDPGQGLRLIYYSQIVNDFQKGDIAEGYSVSREKKESFPLTVTSAQKNPTAFYLCASDPGQNNQPQHFGDGTRLSIL.

This clonotype came up a few times. The chain uses TRBV7-2 and TRBJ1-1; tentatively, D is TRBD1 (6 bases). V lost 2 bases to trimming and J lost 0 bases, with 16 bases between them. CDR1 is SGHTA, CDR2 FQGNSA, per germline. This CDR3 spans 17 amino acids. The CDR3: CASSLFPAGVMNTEAFF. Written as DNA, the CDR3 is TGTGCCAGCAGCTTATTTCCCGCAGGGGTTATGAACACTGAAGCTTTCTTT.

This clonotype has more than one count but fewer than ten. The CDR3 protein is CATSDPGGADSSEQFF. CDR3 nucleotides: TGTGCCACCAGTGACCCCGGGGGGGCCGATTCGAGTGAGCAGTTCTTC. The chain combines TRBV24-1 with TRBJ2-1; the match to TRBD2 covers 8 bases. The CDR3 loop spans 16 amino acids. The germline CDR1 and CDR2 sequences are KGHDR and SFDVKD. Trimming removed 4 bases from V and 9 bases from J; junction bases left unmatched: 13.

V usage is TRBV5-1 and J usage is TRBJ2-5, with 9 bases fitting TRBD2. Germline trimming cut 4 bases from V and 4 bases from J; bases unmatched to any gene: 8. Germline V gene data show CDR1 as SGHRS and CDR2 as YFSETQ. There are 15 residues in the CDR3. The CDR3 loop is CASSTRTSAGETQYF. CDR3 DNA: TGCGCCAGCAGCACAAGGACTAGCGCAGGAGAGACCCAGTACTTC.

This clonotype was counted between two and nine times. The chain carries TRBV25-1 and TRBJ2-2; TRBD1 might be the D (6 bases). This CDR3 spans 15 amino acids. The V and J ends lost 1 base and 3 bases respectively, with 9 bases between them. Germline V lookup: CDR1 MGHDK, CDR2 SYGVNS. CDR3 region: CASSEWGLDTGELFF. The CDR3 region has the DNA TGTGCCAGCAGTGAATGGGGGCTCGACACCGGGGAGCTGTTTTTT.

This clonotype was detected only a few times. With a much larger clone just one base away, this may be a read error. The chain is built from TRBV7-9 and TRBJ2-1; 10 nucleotides align to TRBD1. V gave up 5 bases and J gave up 6 bases; unmatched junction bases: 1. This CDR3 contains 13 residues. CDR1 is SEHNR and CDR2 is FQNEAQ in the germline V gene (reference sequence). The CDR3 DNA is TGTGCCAGCAGCCGGACAGGGGGCAATGAGCAGTTCTTC. Protein sequence: CASSRTGGNEQFF.

The rearrangement joins TRBV20-1 to TRBJ1-1, with D perhaps TRBD1 (6 bases). The germline V and J ends were trimmed by 7 bases and 2 bases, with 11 bases remaining between them. CDR3 size: 12 residues. CDR1 is DFQATT and CDR2 is SNEGSKA in the germline V gene (reference sequence). CDR3 residues: CSVPGVNTEAFF. The CDR3 DNA sequence: TGCAGTGTCCCAGGGGTTAACACTGAAGCTTTCTTT.

This clonotype was detected only a few times. The V gene is TRBV6-6, the J gene TRBJ2-1; D is perhaps TRBD1 or TRBD2 (5 bases each). Trimming left V 7 bases short and J 3 bases short, with 10 bases between. Germline CDR1 reads MNHNY; CDR2 reads SVGAGI (reference sequence). The CDR3 length is 13 residues. This chain's CDR3 is CASTPGRYNEQFF. The CDR3 bases are TGTGCCAGCACCCCGGGACGCTACAATGAGCAGTTCTTC.

This clonotype was seen a few times. The V gene is TRBV20-1, the J gene TRBJ2-7, with a tentative D call TRBD2 (5 bases). The CDR3 totals 11 residues. Germline V lookup: CDR1 DFQATT, CDR2 SNEGSKA (reference sequence). Trimming cost V 6 bases and J 4 bases, with 10 bases left between them. CDR3 in DNA: TGCAGTGCCCGGACTTATTACGAGCAGTACTTC. Translating gives CSARTYYEQYF.

The sample holds many counts of this clonotype. The chain combines TRBV7-2 with TRBJ2-7, with a weak D call TRBD1 (6 bases). Germline lookup yields CDR1 SGHTA and CDR2 FQGNSA. Trimming cost V 5 bases and J 5 bases, with 25 bases left between them. This CDR3 has 17 amino acids. CDR3 in amino acids: CASSPLLVGTGYHEQYF. The CDR3, as DNA: TGTGCCAGCAGCCCCCTCTTGGTCGGTACAGGGTACCACGAGCAGTACTTC. The variable domain in full, completed from reference TRBV7-2 and TRBJ2-7, reads GAGVSQSPSNKVTEKGKDVELRCDPISGHTALYWYRQSLGQGLEFLIYFQGNSAPDKSGLPSDRFSAERTGGSVSTLTIQRTQQEDSAVYLCASSPLLVGTGYHEQYFGPGTRLTVT.

This clonotype has ten or more counts. The V call is TRBV20-1, the J call TRBJ2-3; 9 bases align to TRBD2. The CDR3 is 13 amino acids. V shed 0 bases and J 15 bases; nucleotides not matched to a gene: 10. Looked up from germline, CDR1 is DFQATT and CDR2 is SNEGSKA (reference sequence). The CDR3 spells CSARDTTSGLHYF. The CDR3 DNA follows: TGCAGTGCTAGAGATACGACTAGCGGCCTTCATTATTTT.

This clonotype was observed at least ten times. The chain links TRBV6-5 to TRBJ2-3, with 7 bases identical to TRBD2. Germline V lookup: CDR1 MNHEY, CDR2 SVGAGI. The CDR3 has 16 amino acids. The V and J ends lost 3 bases and 5 bases, in that order; junction bases with no gene match: 11. This chain's CDR3 is CASSYQGGRGRDTQYF. CDR3 in DNA: TGTGCCAGCAGTTATCAGGGTGGGAGGGGACGAGATACGCAGTATTTT.